This T cell receptor beta chain came from a study of blood T cell repertoires in COVID-19 (dated by TCRdb to the early 2020s). In terms of the full investigation: Samples from collaborators originated in the United States, Italy and Spain and spanned both the acute and convalescent phases of COVID-19. The prospective study material was composed of cDNA or gDNA derived from T cells, B-cell-depleted T cells, or PBMCs. The dataset comprised deeply sampled blood TCRbeta repertoires from subjects exposed to, actively infected with, or recovered from COVID-19. The repertoires were made available in a free public database intended to serve as a resource for research on the immune response to SARS-CoV-2. The samples were drawn from two sources: the first 160 participants of the ongoing ImmuneRACE study, and 1,000 to 1,500 subjects contributed by 6 global collaborators. The sample metadata nearly always contained a de-identified subject ID, COVID-19 status, age in years and sex. Where available, HLA class I and class II types were taken from metadata supplied by the sample provider and were not determined by assay-based typing.

The investigation overall reported the following: How much clinical and demographic metadata was included differed by source and by participant, and the metadata was provided uncurated.

On this clone: Its target antigen remains unknown. No base quality information exists; no much larger clone differs at one position.

The immunoSEQ Assay, a bias-controlled multiplex PCR, was used to amplify TCRbeta CDR3 regions from genomic DNA. Regarding the original processing steps: Nucleated cell counts per sample were estimated from amplification of reference gene primers within the assay. Sequence reads were collapsed and filtered to measure the absolute abundance of every unique TCRbeta CDR3 rearrangement. For each sample, productive Simpson clonality was calculated by taking the square root of Simpson's diversity index across productive rearrangements. The immuneACCESS repertoire file appears here via TCRdb, limited to in-frame rearrangements. These files lack a portion of the clones; in checked studies, under half of the deficit traces to unresolved V genes, and the cause of the others is not known. That table is the source of V, J and clone size, and D and trimming were worked out from the DNA. Counted in this sample were approximately 220,000 clones; 70% to 90% of them appeared once. The ten largest clones represent 3% to 4.5% of the sample.

Relative to germline, V is missing 3 bases and J is missing 7 bases, with 6 bases of the junction outside any gene match. The CDR3 covers 15 residues, taking in both the cysteine and the phenylalanine. Only the CDR3 portion is preserved as DNA: 45 bases, with reading frame beginning at the first base. From the germline V gene, CDR1 is SGDLS and CDR2 is YYNGEE. Participants in the prospective study were aged about 18 to 95 years, lived in some 24 United States geographic areas, and enrolled through a virtual design. To assign participants to cohorts, the prospective study relied on clinical history that participants themselves reported in a screening survey and a study questionnaire. In the prospective study, whole blood, serum and a nasopharyngeal or oropharyngeal swab were collected from each participant by mobile phlebotomists. Prospective study participants could optionally give additional blood draws and questionnaires over an approximately 2-month period. Before DNA extraction, blood samples from the prospective study were shipped at room temperature or frozen.

The sample consisted of PBMCs or T cells enriched from blood (not recorded which). The rearranged segments are TRBV9 and TRBJ1-6; 8 middle bases align to TRBD1. This TCR came from a woman between 35 and 50 years old with acute COVID-19. CDR3 reads: CASSAGQGGNSPLHF. The nucleotides read TGTGCCAGCAGCGCAGGACAGGGCGGAAATTCACCCCTCCACTTT.